Following are 27 T cell receptor beta chains from one sample sequenced in a study of CXCR3-negative and CXCR3-positive naive CD8 T cells (dated by TCRdb to between 2018 and 2020). General conclusions and limits of the study: TRB CDR3s from CXCR3-positive naive cells showed higher hydrophobicity (lower Kidera factor 4), lower energy, and higher strength and volume indices than CXCR3-negative naive cells.

No antigen is known for these receptors. Sequencing relied on a NextSeq 550. The Human TCR Profiling Kit (MiLaboratory) was used to prepare UMI-labeled 5' RACE TRB cDNA libraries. Following reprocessing of the reads by TCRdb, the data hold one row per CDR3 protein sequence and no DNA is available. The sample's table lists a count of tens of thousands of distinct CDR3 sequences. The leading ten clones occupy roughly 0.62% of the sample. The sample consisted of naive CXCR3+ CD8+ T cells from blood. The intended sense of this specimen's cell subset or site label: CD45RO-CCR7+CD27+CD95- naive CD8+ T cells expressing CXCR3 (TNR3+). These receptors were taken from a human donor in good health. Some clones in this sample may be carry-over from other donors' samples.

V and J are TRBV29-1 and TRBJ1-2; with no DNA, the TCRdb D assignment of TRBD1 cannot be verified. Germline V gene lookup returns CDR1 SQVTM and CDR2 ANQGSEA. This CDR3 spans 13 amino acids. The CDR3 region is CSVNVRGDYGYTF.

This CDR3 reads CASSHGVRSYEQYF. The chain has TRBV7-9 and TRBJ2-7. The germline gives CDR1 SEHNR, CDR2 FQNEAQ (reference sequence). The CDR3 contains 14 residues.

V and J are TRBV7-2 and TRBJ1-1; TCRdb reports TRBD1, a call that lacks DNA to check it against. Per the germline V gene, CDR1 is SGHTA and CDR2 is FQGNSA. The CDR3 totals 15 residues. The CDR3 reads CASSRADRVGTEAFF.

The V and J genes are TRBV5-6 and TRBJ2-3; TCRdb gives TRBD1 as the D gene, but with no DNA this cannot be confirmed. The CDR3 is made up of 13 amino acids. Germline V gene sequence: CDR1 SGHDT, CDR2 YYEEEE. The CDR3 loop is CASSWTGTDTQYF.

The V gene is TRBV5-1, the J gene TRBJ1-2; TCRdb's D call of TRBD1 is untestable without DNA. The CDR3 is 14 amino acids. Germline V gene sequence: CDR1 SGHRS, CDR2 YFSETQ. This CDR3 is CASSGQEGNYGYTF. Full variable domain (missing parts from reference TRBV5-1 and TRBJ1-2): KAGVTQTPRYLIKTRGQQVTLSCSPISGHRSVSWYQQTPGQGLQFLFEYFSETQRNKGNFPGRFSGRQFSNSRSEMNVSTLELGDSALYLCASSGQEGNYGYTFGSGTRLTVV.

The rearrangement joins TRBV20-1 to TRBJ2-1. The CDR3 totals 15 residues. Germline lookup yields CDR1 DFQATT and CDR2 SNEGSKA (reference sequence). CDR3 sequence reads: CSAEQTSRAYNEQFF.

The genes are TRBV6-2 or TRBV6-3 and TRBJ2-1; checking the TCRdb D call of TRBD1 is not possible without DNA. The CDR3 is 14 amino acids. Germline V lookup: CDR1 MNHEY, CDR2 SVGEGT. CDR3 amino acids: CASSRLPGSNEQFF.

CDR3 sequence: CASSQSESAYANTGELFF. The rearrangement uses TRBV23-1 and TRBJ2-2; the D call from TCRdb, TRBD1, cannot be confirmed without DNA. TRBV23-1 is flagged as an ORF with uncertain function. The CDR3 extends over 18 amino acids.

Here the CDR3 reads CASSRLGLAGGANEQFF. This chain joins TRBV5-1 and TRBJ2-1; with no DNA, the TCRdb D assignment of TRBD2 cannot be verified. Germline V CDR1 and CDR2: SGHRS, YFSETQ. The CDR3 length is 17 residues.

The chain employs TRBV4-1 and TRBJ2-7; without DNA, the TCRdb call of TRBD1 cannot be checked. Germline CDR1 is MGHRA and CDR2 is YSYEKL. CDR3 length equals 15 residues. The CDR3 loop is CASSLIWTDQVDQYF.

The genes are TRBV7-6 and TRBJ2-7; with no DNA, the TCRdb D assignment of TRBD1 cannot be verified. This CDR3 region has 14 residues. Germline values: CDR1 SGHVS, CDR2 FNYEAQ. CDR3 sequence: CASSLGRGIDEQYF.

This chain uses TRBV4-1 with TRBJ2-5. Germline V gene data show CDR1 as MGHRA and CDR2 as YSYEKL. CDR3 size: 14 residues. Here the CDR3 reads CASSHQGHQGTQYF.

J is TRBJ2-1 and V is TRBV7-2; TCRdb designates TRBD1, a call that cannot be tested without DNA. The CDR3 extends over 17 amino acids. Germline V gene data show CDR1 as SGHTA and CDR2 as FQGNSA. The CDR3 region is CASSPSGTGKRVGEQFF.

The V gene is TRBV12-3 or TRBV12-4, the J gene TRBJ2-7; TCRdb reports TRBD2, a call that lacks DNA to check it against. CDR3 length: 17 residues. The CDR3 loop is CASSLGASGRALYEQYF.

The chain joins TRBV19 to TRBJ1-1; checking the TCRdb D call of TRBD1 is not possible without DNA. Germline V gene lookup returns CDR1 LNHDA and CDR2 SQIVND (reference sequence). CDR3 size: 14 residues. The CDR3 is CASNLDRGNTEAFF.

The chain is built from TRBV28 and TRBJ1-5. The CDR3 spans 14 residues. Germline-derived CDR1 and CDR2 are MDHEN and SYDVKM. The CDR3: CASDEGPTNQPQHF.

This chain connects TRBV20-1 to TRBJ2-4; TCRdb's D gene call, TRBD1, goes unchecked for lack of DNA. The germline gives CDR1 DFQATT, CDR2 SNEGSKA (reference sequence). This CDR3 has 14 amino acids. This CDR3 reads CSARTMAELTIQYF.

The chain joins TRBV6-6 to TRBJ2-7. CDR3 length: 14 amino acids. Germline V lookup: CDR1 MNHNY, CDR2 SVGAGI (reference sequence). The CDR3 loop reads CASTPSLRTYEQYF.

The chain joins TRBV5-6 to TRBJ2-2. The CDR3 spans 13 residues. Germline V gene lookup returns CDR1 SGHDT and CDR2 YYEEEE. The CDR3 is CASSLGAPGELFF.

This sequence joins TRBV11-2 and TRBJ2-5; the TCRdb call, TRBD2, lacks DNA for checking. Germline loops: CDR1 SGHAT, CDR2 FQNNGV. The CDR3 consists of 19 residues. The CDR3 sequence: CASSFPSGLALPFRETQYF.

The gene calls are TRBV5-1 and TRBJ2-5; the D call of TRBD2 rests on TCRdb alone, since no DNA is present to check it. Germline V gives CDR1 SGHRS, CDR2 YFSETQ. CDR3 length equals 16 residues. CDR3 residues: CASSLGDGSLQETQYF.

V is TRBV5-6 and J is TRBJ1-2; TCRdb picks TRBD1, but there is no DNA to check that call. The CDR3 covers 14 residues. CDR1 is SGHDT and CDR2 is YYEEEE in the germline V gene. CDR3 sequence: CASNYRERGYGYTF.

This chain links TRBV3-1 with TRBJ2-2; TCRdb designates TRBD1, a call that cannot be tested without DNA. The CDR3 loop spans 18 amino acids. The V gene's germline CDR1 is LGHDT and CDR2 YNNKEL (reference sequence). CDR3 region: CASSQVRDSYTGSGELFF.

This chain joins TRBV28 and TRBJ1-5; lacking DNA, the TRBD1 call made by TCRdb goes unchecked. The CDR3 covers 15 residues. Germline assignment: CDR1 MDHEN and CDR2 SYDVKM. CDR3 protein: CASSPRDRVAQPQHF.

V gene TRBV6-2 or TRBV6-3 combines with J gene TRBJ2-1; the D call of TRBD2 rests on TCRdb alone, since no DNA is present to check it. Per germline, CDR1 MNHEY and CDR2 SVGEGT. The CDR3 spans 15 residues. The CDR3 spells CASSYSGGRYNEQFF.

The chain carries TRBV7-9 and TRBJ2-2; lacking DNA, the TRBD1 call made by TCRdb goes unchecked. Germline CDR1 reads SEHNR; CDR2 reads FQNEAQ (reference sequence). CDR3 length: 16 amino acids. The CDR3 sequence is CASSPGQGADTGELFF.

The CDR3 reads CASSYSQGAEEQYF. This rearrangement joins TRBV6-5 to TRBJ2-7; the D call from TCRdb, TRBD1, cannot be confirmed without DNA. CDR3 length: 14 amino acids. The V gene's germline CDR1 is MNHEY and CDR2 SVGAGI.